This T cell receptor beta chain was recovered during a study of T cells expressing NK-cell markers. The study's findings and limits: A handful of donors likewise had their CD3+CD56-NKG2C+ fraction led by these clonotypes. Of CD8+ T cells, roughly 1.0-8% belonged to dominant NKG2C+ clonotypes in several donors.

As for this clonotype: Its antigen is unknown.

In germline, CDR1 is KGHDR, CDR2 SFDVKD. CDR3 length: 14 residues. cDNA encoding TCR beta was synthesized via 5'RACE template switching incorporating UMIs. With the 5' RACE reads reprocessed, TCRdb shows one record per CDR3 protein and no DNA. This listing includes roughly 390,000 distinct CDR3 sequences. This sequence originates from a man aged 18-70 years in good health. Material for sequencing was blood T cells: a sorted CD56 or NKG2C T cell subset, CD4+ or CD8+ T cells, or bulk PBMC T cells (not recorded which). V usage is TRBV24-1 and J usage is TRBJ1-1; TCRdb proposes TRBD1, but this gene call is untestable without DNA. The CDR3 reads CATSPGGANTEAFF.